This record looks at one T cell receptor beta chain sequence and its context. J lost 6 bases, V lost 7 bases, and 7 bases had no gene match. Germline V gives CDR1 LNHDA, CDR2 SQIVND (reference sequence). This CDR3 is 14 amino acids long. The entry originates in a study of blood T cell repertoires in COVID-19. On the study more broadly: The cDNA or gDNA used as material had been derived from T cells, B-cell-depleted T cells, or PBMCs.

All enrollees were roughly 18 to 100 years old and from about two dozen US areas. Participant-given clinical history determined each cohort assignment. As processed by the authors: Reference gene primer amplification gave nucleated cell count estimates. Only in-frame clones appear in the TCRdb table, and some are missing; sequencing was by immunoSEQ multiplex PCR. V, J and clone size were drawn from that table, and D and trimming were deduced from the DNA. This table has approximately 130,000 clones, around 86% appearing once. This sequence originates from a man aged 25-45 years who had recovered from COVID-19. Sequenced material: PBMCs or T cells enriched from blood (not recorded which). The chain couples TRBV19 to TRBJ2-1; the match to TRBD1 covers 9 bases. The CDR3 region has the DNA TGTGCCAGTACCCTACAGGGGGCGGTCAATGAGCAGTTCTTC. Translated, it gives CASTLQGAVNEQFF. Filled out from reference TRBV19 and TRBJ2-1, the complete variable domain reads DGGITQSPKYLFRKEGQNVTLSCEQNLNHDAMYWYRQDPGQGLRLIYYSQIVNDFQKGDIAEGYSVSREKKESFPLTVTSAQKNPTAFYLCASTLQGAVNEQFFGPGTRLTVL.